The clone carrying this TCR beta chain was observed once. Antigen: not known. This table comes from immunoSEQ multiplex PCR, and its TCRdb copy is limited to in-frame clones, with some not included. The repertoire holds 13,000 to 15,000 clones, with about four fifths as singletons. This sample is drawn from a study of PD-1 blockade in classical Hodgkin lymphoma. Study-wide background: Patients got intravenous nivolumab 3 mg/kg every 2 weeks.

Study-level points and caveats: The diversity seen at baseline in complete responders resembled that of newly diagnosed patients. Reports indicated that newly diagnosed patients had lower baseline TCR diversity than healthy donors did. With CD4+ cells, TCR diversity rose significantly by C4D1, but not with CD8+ cells.

Relapse after autologous stem cell transplantation occurred in every patient, and brentuximab vedotin exposure varied. Germline lookup yields CDR1 SGHRS and CDR2 YFSETQ. Unmatched junction bases numbered 10, after V lost 2 bases and J lost 4 bases. This CDR3 contains 17 residues. The chain recombines TRBV5-1 with TRBJ1-4; 8 nucleotides align to TRBD1. The receptor was isolated from a human donor with classical Hodgkin lymphoma. The starting material was peripheral blood mononuclear cells (PBMCs), obtained at baseline. The DNA of the CDR3 is TGCGCCAGCAGCTTATCAGGGGGCGGTTTGAATAATGAAAAACTGTTTTTT. Encoded protein: CASSLSGGGLNNEKLFF.